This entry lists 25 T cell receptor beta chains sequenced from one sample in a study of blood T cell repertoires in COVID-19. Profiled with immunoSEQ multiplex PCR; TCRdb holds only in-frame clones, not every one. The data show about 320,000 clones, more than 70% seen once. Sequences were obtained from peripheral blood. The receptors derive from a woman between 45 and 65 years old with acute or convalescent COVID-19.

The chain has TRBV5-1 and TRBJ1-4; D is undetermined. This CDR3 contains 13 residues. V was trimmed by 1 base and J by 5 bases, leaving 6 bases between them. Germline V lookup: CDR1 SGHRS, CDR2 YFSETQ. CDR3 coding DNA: TGCGCCAGCAGCTTGCCCGGGAATGAAAAACTGTTTTTT. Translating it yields CASSLPGNEKLFF.

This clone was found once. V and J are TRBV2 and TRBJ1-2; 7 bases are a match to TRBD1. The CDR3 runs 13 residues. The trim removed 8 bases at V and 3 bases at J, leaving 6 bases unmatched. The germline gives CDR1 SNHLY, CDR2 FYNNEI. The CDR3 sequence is CASPPRGDYGYTF. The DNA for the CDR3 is TGTGCCAGCCCGCCCAGGGGGGACTATGGCTACACCTTC.

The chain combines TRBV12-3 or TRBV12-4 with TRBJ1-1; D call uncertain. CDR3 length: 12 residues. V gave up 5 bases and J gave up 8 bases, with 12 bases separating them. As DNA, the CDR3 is TGTGCCAGCAGTCTGACCGAGGGCGAAGCTTTCTTT. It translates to CASSLTEGEAFF.

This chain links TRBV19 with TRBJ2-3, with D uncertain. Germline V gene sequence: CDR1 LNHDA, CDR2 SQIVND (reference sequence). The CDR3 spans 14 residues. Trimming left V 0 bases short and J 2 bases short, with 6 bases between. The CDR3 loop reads CASSIDLFTDTQYF. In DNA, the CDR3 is TGTGCCAGTAGTATAGATCTATTCACAGATACGCAGTATTTT.

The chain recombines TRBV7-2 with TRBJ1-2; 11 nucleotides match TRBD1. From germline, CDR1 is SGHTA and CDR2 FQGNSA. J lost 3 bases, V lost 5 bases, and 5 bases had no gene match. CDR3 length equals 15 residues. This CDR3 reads CASSRGQGAHYGYTF. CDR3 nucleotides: TGTGCCAGCAGCCGTGGACAGGGGGCTCACTATGGCTACACCTTC.

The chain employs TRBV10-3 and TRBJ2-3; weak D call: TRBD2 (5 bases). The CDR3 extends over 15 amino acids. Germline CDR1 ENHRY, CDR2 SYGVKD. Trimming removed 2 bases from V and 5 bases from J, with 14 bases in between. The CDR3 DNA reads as TGTGCCATCAGTGAGGGCCGGGGATGGGAAGATACGCAGTATTTT. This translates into CAISEGRGWEDTQYF.

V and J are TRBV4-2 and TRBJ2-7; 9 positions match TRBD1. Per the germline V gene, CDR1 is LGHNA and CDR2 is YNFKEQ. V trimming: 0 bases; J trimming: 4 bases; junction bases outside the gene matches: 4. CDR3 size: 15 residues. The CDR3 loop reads CASSQEAGQGYEQYF. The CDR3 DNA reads TGTGCCAGCAGCCAAGAAGCGGGACAGGGTTACGAGCAGTACTTC.

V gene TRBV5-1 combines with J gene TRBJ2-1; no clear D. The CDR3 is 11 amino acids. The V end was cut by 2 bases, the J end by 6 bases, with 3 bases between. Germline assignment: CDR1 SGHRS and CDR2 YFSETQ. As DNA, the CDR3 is TGCGCCAGCAGCTTTCTCAATGAGCAGTTCTTC. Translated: CASSFLNEQFF.

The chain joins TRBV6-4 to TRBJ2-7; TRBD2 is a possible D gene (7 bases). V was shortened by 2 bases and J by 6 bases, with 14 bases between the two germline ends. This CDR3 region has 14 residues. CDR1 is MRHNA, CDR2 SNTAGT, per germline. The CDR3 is CASSDREGGSEQYF. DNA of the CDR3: TGTGCCAGCAGTGACAGGGAGGGGGGAAGCGAGCAGTACTTC.

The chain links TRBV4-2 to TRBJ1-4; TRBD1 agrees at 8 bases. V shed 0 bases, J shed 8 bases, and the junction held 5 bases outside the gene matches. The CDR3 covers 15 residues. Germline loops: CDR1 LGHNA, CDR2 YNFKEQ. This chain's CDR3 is CASSQDWQGAEKLFF. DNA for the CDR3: TGTGCCAGCAGCCAAGATTGGCAGGGGGCGGAAAAACTGTTTTTT.

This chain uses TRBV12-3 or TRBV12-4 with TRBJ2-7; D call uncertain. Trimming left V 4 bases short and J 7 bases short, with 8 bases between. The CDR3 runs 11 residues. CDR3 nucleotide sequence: TGTGCCAGCAGTTACCTCGGGGAGCAGTACTTC. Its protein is CASSYLGEQYF.

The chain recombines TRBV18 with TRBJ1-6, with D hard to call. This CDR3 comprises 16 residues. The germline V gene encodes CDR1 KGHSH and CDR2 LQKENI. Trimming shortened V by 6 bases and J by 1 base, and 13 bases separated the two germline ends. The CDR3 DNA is TGTGCCAGCTCTACCGAGGAGGGATCCTATAATTCACCCCTCCACTTT. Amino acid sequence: CASSTEEGSYNSPLHF.

The CDR3: CASSRQGTGELFF. As DNA, the CDR3 is TGTGCCAGTAGTCGGCAGGGGACCGGGGAGCTGTTTTTT. This sequence joins TRBV19 and TRBJ2-2, with D possibly being TRBD1 (6 bases). The CDR3 covers 13 residues. The germline gives CDR1 LNHDA, CDR2 SQIVND (reference sequence). V dropped 5 bases and J dropped 5 bases, with 9 bases sitting between them. The full variable domain, in which reference TRBV19 and TRBJ2-2 provide the parts outside the CDR3, is DGGITQSPKYLFRKEGQNVTLSCEQNLNHDAMYWYRQDPGQGLRLIYYSQIVNDFQKGDIAEGYSVSREKKESFPLTVTSAQKNPTAFYLCASSRQGTGELFFGEGSRLTVL.

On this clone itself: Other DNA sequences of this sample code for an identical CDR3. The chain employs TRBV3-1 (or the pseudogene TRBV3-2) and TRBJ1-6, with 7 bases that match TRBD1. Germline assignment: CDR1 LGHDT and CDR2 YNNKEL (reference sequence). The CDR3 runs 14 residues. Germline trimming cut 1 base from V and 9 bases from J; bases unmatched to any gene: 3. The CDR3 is CASSQGQGGSPLHF. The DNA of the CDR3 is TGTGCCAGCAGCCAAGGACAGGGAGGTTCACCCCTCCACTTT.

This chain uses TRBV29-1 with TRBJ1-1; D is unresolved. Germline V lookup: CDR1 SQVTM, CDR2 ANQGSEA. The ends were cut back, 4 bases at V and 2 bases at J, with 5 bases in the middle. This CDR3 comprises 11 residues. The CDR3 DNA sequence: TGCAGCGTTGTTTTAAACACTGAAGCTTTCTTT. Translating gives CSVVLNTEAFF.

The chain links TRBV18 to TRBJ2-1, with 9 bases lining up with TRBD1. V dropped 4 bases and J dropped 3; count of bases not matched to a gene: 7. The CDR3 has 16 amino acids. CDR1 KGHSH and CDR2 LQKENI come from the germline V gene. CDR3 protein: CASSLRSGQGYNEQFF. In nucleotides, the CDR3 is TGTGCCAGCTCACTCCGATCGGGACAGGGCTACAATGAGCAGTTCTTC.

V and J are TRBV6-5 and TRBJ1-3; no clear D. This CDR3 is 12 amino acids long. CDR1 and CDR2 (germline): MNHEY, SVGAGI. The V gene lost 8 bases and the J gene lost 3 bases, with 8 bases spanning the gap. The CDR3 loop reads CASRGDGNTIYF. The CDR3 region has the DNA TGTGCCAGCCGCGGAGATGGAAACACCATATATTTT.

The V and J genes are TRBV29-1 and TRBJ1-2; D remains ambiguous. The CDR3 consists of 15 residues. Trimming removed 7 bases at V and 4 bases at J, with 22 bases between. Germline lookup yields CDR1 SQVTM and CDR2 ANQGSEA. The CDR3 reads CSASDTGNPAYGYTF. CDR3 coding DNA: TGCAGCGCCTCTGACACCGGCAATCCCGCCTATGGCTACACCTTC.

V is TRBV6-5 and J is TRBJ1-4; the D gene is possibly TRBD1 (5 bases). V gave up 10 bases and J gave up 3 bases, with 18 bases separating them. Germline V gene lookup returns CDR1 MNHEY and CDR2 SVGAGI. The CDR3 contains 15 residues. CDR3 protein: CATRRVGGANEKLFF. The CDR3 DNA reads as TGTGCCACCAGAAGGGTGGGGGGGGCTAATGAAAAACTGTTTTTT.

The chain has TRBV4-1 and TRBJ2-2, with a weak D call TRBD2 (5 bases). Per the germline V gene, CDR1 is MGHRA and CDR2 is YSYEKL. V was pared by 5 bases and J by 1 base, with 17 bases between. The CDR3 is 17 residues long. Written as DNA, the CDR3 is TGCGCCAGCAGCTACGGTTCGGGAAGGAAGAACACCGGGGAGCTGTTTTTT. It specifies CASSYGSGRKNTGELFF.

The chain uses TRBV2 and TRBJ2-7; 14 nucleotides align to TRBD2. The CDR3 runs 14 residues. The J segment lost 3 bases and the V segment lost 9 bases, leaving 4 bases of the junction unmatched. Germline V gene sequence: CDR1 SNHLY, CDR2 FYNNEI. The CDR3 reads CASGGLAGVYEQYF. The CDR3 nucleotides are TGTGCCAGTGGGGGACTAGCGGGAGTCTACGAGCAGTACTTC. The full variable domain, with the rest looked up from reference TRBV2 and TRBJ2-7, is EPEVTQTPSHQVTQMGQEVILRCVPISNHLYFYWYRQILGQKVEFLVSFYNNEISEKSEIFDDQFSVERPDGSNFTLKIRSTKLEDSAMYFCASGGLAGVYEQYFGPGTRLTVT.

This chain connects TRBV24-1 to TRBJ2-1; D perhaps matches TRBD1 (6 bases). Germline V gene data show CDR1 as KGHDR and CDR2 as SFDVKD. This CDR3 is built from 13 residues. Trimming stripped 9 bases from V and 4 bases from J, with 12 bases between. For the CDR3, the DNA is TGTGCCACCTTTGGGGGCCCTTACAATGAGCAGTTCTTC. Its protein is CATFGGPYNEQFF.

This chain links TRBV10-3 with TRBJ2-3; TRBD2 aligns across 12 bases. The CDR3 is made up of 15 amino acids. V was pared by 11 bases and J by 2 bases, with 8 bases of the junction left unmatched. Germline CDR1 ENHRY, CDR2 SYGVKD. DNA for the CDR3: TGTGCCCCCACGAGACTAGCGGGGGACACAGATACGCAGTATTTT. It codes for CAPTRLAGDTDTQYF.

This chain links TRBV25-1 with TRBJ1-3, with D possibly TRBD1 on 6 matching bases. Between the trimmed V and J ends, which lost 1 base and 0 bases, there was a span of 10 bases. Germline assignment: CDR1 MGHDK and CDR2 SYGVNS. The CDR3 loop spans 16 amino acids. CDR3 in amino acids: CASSESGVISGNTIYF. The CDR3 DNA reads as TGTGCCAGCAGTGAATCAGGGGTAATCTCTGGAAACACCATATATTTT.

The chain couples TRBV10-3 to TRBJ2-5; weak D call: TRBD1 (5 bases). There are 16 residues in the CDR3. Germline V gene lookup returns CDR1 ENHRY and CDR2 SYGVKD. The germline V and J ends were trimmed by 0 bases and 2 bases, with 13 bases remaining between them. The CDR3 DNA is TGTGCCATCAGTGAGTCTAAGGGGCCACTTCAAGAGACCCAGTACTTC. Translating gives CAISESKGPLQETQYF.